Sequencing of this T cell receptor (beta chain) was carried out in a study of CD8+ T cells in alopecia areata. About the research overall: Oral tofacitinib (5 to 10 mg twice daily) was administered to treated patients.

Isolated RNA was reverse transcribed into cDNA used as the sequencing template. Sequencing was performed with immunoSEQ multiplex PCR; in TCRdb, only in-frame clones are kept and a portion is missing. This sample has some 210,000 clones; approximately 65% occur once, and the top ten carry about 1.2%. Points on this clone: Its target is not known.

As for treatment: oral pan-JAK inhibitor, 5-10 mg twice daily. From alopecia areata patients, lesional scalp punch biopsies and peripheral blood were collected. Study-wide findings and caveats: Scalp clonality, together with expanded CD8+ clones among the top 100, fell significantly with tofacitinib. Scalp sequencing captures resident alphabeta T cells of normal skin too.

V was shortened by 1 base and J by 4 bases, with 31 bases between the two germline ends. CDR3 length equals 21 residues. Germline V gene data show CDR1 as SQVTM and CDR2 as ANQGSEA. The rearrangement links TRBV29-1 to TRBJ2-2, with a tentative D call TRBD2 (6 bases). The receptor was derived from a human donor with alopecia areata. This specimen was CD4+ T cells sorted from blood, taken at week 44, from a patient treated with tofacitinib. CDR3 amino acids: CSVEGCCNFVEGFWCTGELFF. In nucleotides, the CDR3 is TGCAGCGTTGAAGGTTGTTGCAACTTCGTGGAGGGTTTTTGGTGCACCGGGGAGCTGTTTTTT.